These T cell receptor beta chains were read from a single sample in a study of cytomegalovirus exposure and HLA in healthy donors. TCRdb's copy holds only in-frame clones and misses some; the assay was immunoSEQ multiplex PCR. Its table lists tens of thousands of clones. Source material: PBMCs. Receptors originate from a woman aged 40 to 55 in good health and CMV-seropositive. The CDR3 runs from the conserved cysteine through the conserved F or W. D genes are given only for firm matches.

>TRBV6-1|TRBD2|TRBJ2-1
CASSEGGSWYNEQFF
TGTGCCAGCAGTGAAGGCGGGAGTTGGTACAATGAGCAGTTCTTC
>TRBV5-4|TRBD1|TRBJ1-1
CASSLERGRLGNQAFF
TGTGCCAGCAGCTTGGAGAGGGGGCGTTTGGGTAACCAAGCTTTCTTT
>TRBV6-5|TRBD1|TRBJ1-5
CASSSGQGGNQPQHF
TGTGCCAGCAGCTCCGGACAGGGCGGCAATCAGCCCCAGCATTTT
>TRBV12-5|TRBD1|TRBJ1-1
CASGSGQGMNTEAFF
TGTGCTAGTGGTTCCGGACAGGGTATGAACACTGAAGCTTTCTTT
>TRBV2|NA|TRBJ1-4
CASSEGRNEKLFF
TGTGCCAGCAGTGAAGGCAGGAATGAAAAACTGTTTTTT
>TRBV19|NA|TRBJ1-5
CASSEELNQPQHF
TGTGCCAGTTCCGAGGAGCTCAATCAGCCCCAGCATTTT
>TRBV7-9|NA|TRBJ2-5
CASSPTRARETQYF
TGTGCCAGCAGTCCTACTAGGGCCCGAGAGACCCAGTACTTC
>TRBV2|TRBD1|TRBJ1-1
CAGRQGGNTEAFF
TGTGCCGGCCGACAGGGGGGGAACACTGAAGCTTTCTTT
>TRBV5-1|TRBD2|TRBJ2-1
CASSLGVRTSNYNEQFF
TGCGCCAGCAGCTTGGGGGTACGGACTAGCAACTACAATGAGCAGTTCTTC
>TRBV27|NA|TRBJ2-7
CASSLSVEGYEQYF
TGTGCCAGCAGTTTATCAGTAGAGGGCTACGAGCAGTACTTC
>TRBV7-2|NA|TRBJ2-6
CASSSTVGANVLTF
TGTGCCAGCAGTAGTACGGTTGGGGCCAACGTCCTGACTTTC
>TRBV13|NA|TRBJ1-1
CASSPQGVNTEAFF
TGTGCCAGCAGCCCGCAGGGTGTGAACACTGAAGCTTTCTTT
>TRBV28|NA|TRBJ1-1
CASSFWPGKNTEAFF
TGTGCCAGCAGTTTTTGGCCAGGAAAGAACACTGAAGCTTTCTTT
>TRBV7-8|NA|TRBJ2-1
CASGIQGVDNEQFF
TGTGCCAGCGGCATACAGGGTGTGGACAATGAGCAGTTCTTC